The clone carrying this TCR beta chain was observed at least ten times. Its antigen is not known. These data come from a study of T cell repertoires in cytomegalovirus infection. TCRdb fed the reads into MiXCR, producing one record per CDR3 protein. The top ten clones hold over 15% of a sample with hundreds of thousands of distinct CDR3 sequences, around 31% of them seen once. Study conclusions and caveats: Public TCR beta family frequency separated CMV-and-HLA carriers, including in an independent cohort. Ex vivo responses were dominated by HLA-C-restricted CMV-specific TCR beta clonotypes.

The sequence was obtained from a human donor in good health (CMV status not recorded). Some clones in this sample may be carry-over from other donors' samples. This sample comprised cultured PBMCs, obtained from culture after CMV antigen stimulation.

Written as DNA, the CDR3 is TGTGCCAGCAGCTTAGGGGTTTCTCAGCCCCAGCATTTT. Its translation: CASSLGVSQPQHF. The chain couples TRBV7-6 to TRBJ1-5, with D uncertain. CDR3 size: 13 residues. V was cut by 1 base and J by 6 bases, with 7 bases left in between. The germline V gene encodes CDR1 SGHVS and CDR2 FNYEAQ.